This T cell receptor beta chain appears in the sequencing data of a study of control samples from healthy donors and cancer patients. Repertoires were generated with immunoSEQ multiplex PCR, while TCRdb's copy carries only in-frame clones and drops some. The data show about 190,000 clones, with around 93% seen just once and about 1.5% held by the top ten. Specimen: blood. The TCR comes from a man younger than 35 in good health.

The CDR3 here is CASSLGDRDRVNQPQHF. CDR3 DNA sequence: TGTGCCAGCAGCTTGGGGGACCGGGACAGAGTAAATCAGCCCCAGCATTTT. The chain carries TRBV5-5 and TRBJ1-5, with 7 bases identical to TRBD1. The CDR3 extends over 17 amino acids. Germline-derived CDR1 and CDR2 are SGHKS and YYEKEE (reference sequence). V shed 0 bases and J 4 bases; nucleotides not matched to a gene: 10.